This note documents a single T cell receptor (beta chain) sequence. Its antigen remains unidentified. The data originate from a study of tumor-infiltrating lymphocytes in localized non-small cell lung cancer. Study-level information: Tumor tissue and non-adjacent uninvolved lung came from each patient. The study, taken as a whole, reports: Each assay used a separate piece of the same tissue. TCR sequencing covered a subset of patients with enough tissue.

Data came from immunoSEQ multiplex PCR; TCRdb stores just in-frame clones and leaves some out. The sample records around 7,000 clones, around 60% being singletons. The trim removed 5 bases at V and 3 bases at J, leaving 10 bases unmatched. Germline V CDR1 and CDR2: SGHVS, FNYEAQ. The CDR3 is made up of 15 amino acids. The sequenced sample was uninvolved lung tissue not adjacent to the tumor. This sequence was found in a human donor with non-small cell lung cancer. This chain links TRBV7-6 with TRBJ2-7; 7 bases align to TRBD1. The CDR3 sequence: CASSRTGDSIYEQYF. CDR3 in DNA: TGTGCCAGCAGCCGAACCGGGGACAGTATCTACGAGCAGTACTTC.